These T cell receptor beta chains were read from a single sample in a study of T-cell memory formation after mild COVID-19. Using its own MiXCR run on the 5' RACE reads, TCRdb lists one record per CDR3 protein. Of roughly 620,000 distinct CDR3 sequences in the sample, roughly 18% were seen once. The sample consisted of PBMCs or a T cell subset sorted from them (not recorded which). The receptors here all came from an adult woman who had mild COVID-19 (a few samples of this study predate the infection). Cell type and time point are not known. The CDR3 runs from the conserved cysteine through the conserved F or W. The D gene is left open where the match is weak. Only some rows state a clone size, as once, few, many or a class for expanded clones.

TRBV2	-	TRBJ2-7	TRBD1	TGTGCCAGCAGACTGGGACAGAACTACGAGCAGTACTTC	CASRLGQNYEQYF
TRBV27	few	TRBJ1-5	-	TGTGCCAGCAGTTTACACAGCAATCAGCCCCAGCATTTT	CASSLHSNQPQHF
TRBV9	-	TRBJ2-7	TRBD2	TGTGCCAGCAGCGTAGAAGGACTAGGACCCTACGAGCAGTACTTC	CASSVEGLGPYEQYF
TRBV7-2	few	TRBJ2-3	TRBD1	TGTGCCAGCAGCCTCGAAATGGGACAGTCTAAAGATACGCAGTATTTT	CASSLEMGQSKDTQYF
TRBV7-9	-	TRBJ2-7	-	TGTGCCAGCAGCTTATTCCAGGGCGGGCTAAAGGAGCAGTACTTC	CASSLFQGGLKEQYF
TRBV20-1	-	TRBJ2-1	-	TGCAGTGCTAGAGATGCCCAGGGACTCCTCAATGAGCAGTTCTTC	CSARDAQGLLNEQFF
TRBV12-3/TRBV12-4	few	TRBJ2-3	-	TGTGCCAGCAGTTTACCGGTCACAGATACGCAGTATTTT	CASSLPVTDTQYF
TRBV27	-	TRBJ2-5	-	TGTGCCAGCAGTCCAACGGACTTCTCCGGGGAGACCCAGTACTTC	CASSPTDFSGETQYF
TRBV6-2/TRBV6-3	-	TRBJ2-7	-	TGTGCCAGCAGTTACTCGTGGGAGCAGTACTTC	CASSYSWEQYF
TRBV5-3	-	TRBJ2-1	-	TGTGCCAGAAGACAGTCCGGGACTGGTAGTAATGAGCAGCTCTTC	CARRQSGTGSNEQLF
TRBV5-1	-	TRBJ1-3	TRBD1	TGCGCCAGCAGCTTGGGACAGGGGGCTTCTGGAAACACCATATATTTT	CASSLGQGASGNTIYF
TRBV14	-	TRBJ2-2	-	TGTGCCAGCAGTGGGTTCCGCACCGGGGAGCTGTTTTTT	CASSGFRTGELFF
TRBV29-1	few	TRBJ1-2	-	TGCAGCGTTGAAGGGGCGGGGAATGGCTACACCTTC	CSVEGAGNGYTF
TRBV19	-	TRBJ2-7	-	TGTGCCAGTGCAACTAGCTACGAGCAGTACTTC	CASATSYEQYF
TRBV7-9	-	TRBJ1-2	-	TGTGCCAGCAGCCCCCGGCAGCGTAATGGCTACACCTTC	CASSPRQRNGYTF
TRBV5-1	-	TRBJ2-4	-	TGCGCCAGCAGCGCCGGGGGGCCACAAAACATTCAGTACTTC	CASSAGGPQNIQYF
TRBV20-1	few	TRBJ1-2	-	TGCAGTGCTAGAGCCTCCGGCTACACCTTC	CSARASGYTF
TRBV5-5	once	TRBJ2-7	-	TGTGCCAGCAGCTTGGGTGCTAGCGACCTTGGAGAGCAGTACTTC	CASSLGASDLGEQYF
TRBV4-2	few	TRBJ1-2	TRBD1	TGTGCCAGCAGCCAAGCGATACAGGGGCACGTAAAGTCGGCTAACTATGGCTACACCTTC	CASSQAIQGHVKSANYGYTF
TRBV7-8	few	TRBJ1-5	TRBD1	TGTGCCAGCAGCCCAAGACAGGGTTGGAATCAGCCCCAGCATTTT	CASSPRQGWNQPQHF
TRBV5-1	-	TRBJ2-7	-	TGCGCCAGCAGCACTACAGGGAACGGGCAGTACTTC	CASSTTGNGQYF
TRBV5-1	few	TRBJ2-1	TRBD2	TGCGCCAGCCGTGGGACTAGCGGGGGGAATGAGCAGTTCTTC	CASRGTSGGNEQFF
TRBV20-1	-	TRBJ2-1	TRBD2	TGCAGTGCTAGAGATGGGGCTAGCGGGATAGATGAGCAGTTCTTC	CSARDGASGIDEQFF
TRBV19	-	TRBJ2-7	TRBD2	TGTGCCAGTAGTATGCCCCGGGGGGGCTGCGAGCAGTACTTC	CASSMPRGGCEQYF
TRBV7-2	-	TRBJ2-5	TRBD2	TGTGCCAGCAGCTCCGGGGGGCTAGCGGGAGGGCTGGGGACCCAGTACTTC	CASSSGGLAGGLGTQYF
TRBV6-5	-	TRBJ2-7	-	TGTGCCAGCAGTTACTCGAGTAGCAGGGTCAAGCCCTACGAGCAGTACTTC	CASSYSSSRVKPYEQYF
TRBV20-1	-	TRBJ1-1	-	TGCAGTGCTTCTCTCCTTGGGGCGCCTTACACTGAAGCTTTCTTT	CSASLLGAPYTEAFF
TRBV12-3/TRBV12-4	-	TRBJ2-4	-	TGTGCCAGCAGTTTGGGGGGAAAAGGGATTCAGTACTTC	CASSLGGKGIQYF
TRBV6-5	few	TRBJ2-1	TRBD2	TGTGCCAGCCCCTCCGATACAACGGGAGGGCCGAATGAGCAGTTCTTC	CASPSDTTGGPNEQFF
TRBV7-9	many	TRBJ2-5	-	TGTGCCAGCAGCCCTCGGCCCCAAGAGACCCAGTACTTC	CASSPRPQETQYF
TRBV6-5	few	TRBJ1-2	TRBD1	TGTGCCAGCAGTTACTCCGGGACAGGCCCTTACACCTTC	CASSYSGTGPYTF